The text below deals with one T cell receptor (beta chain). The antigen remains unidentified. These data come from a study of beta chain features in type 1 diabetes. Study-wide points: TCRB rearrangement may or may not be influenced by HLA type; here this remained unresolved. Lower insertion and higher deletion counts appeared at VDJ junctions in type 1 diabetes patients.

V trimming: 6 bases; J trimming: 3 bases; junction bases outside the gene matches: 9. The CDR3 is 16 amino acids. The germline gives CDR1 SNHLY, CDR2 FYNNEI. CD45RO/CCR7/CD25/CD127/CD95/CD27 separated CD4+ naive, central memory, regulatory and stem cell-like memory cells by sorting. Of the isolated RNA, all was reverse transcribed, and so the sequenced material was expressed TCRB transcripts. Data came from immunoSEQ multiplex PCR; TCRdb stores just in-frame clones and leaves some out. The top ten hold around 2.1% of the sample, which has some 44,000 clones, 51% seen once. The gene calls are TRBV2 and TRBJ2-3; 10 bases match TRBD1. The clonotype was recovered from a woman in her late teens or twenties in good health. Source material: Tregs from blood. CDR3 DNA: TGTGCCAGCAGGGGACAGGGGAAGAGGAGGACAGATACGCAGTATTTT. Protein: CASRGQGKRRTDTQYF.